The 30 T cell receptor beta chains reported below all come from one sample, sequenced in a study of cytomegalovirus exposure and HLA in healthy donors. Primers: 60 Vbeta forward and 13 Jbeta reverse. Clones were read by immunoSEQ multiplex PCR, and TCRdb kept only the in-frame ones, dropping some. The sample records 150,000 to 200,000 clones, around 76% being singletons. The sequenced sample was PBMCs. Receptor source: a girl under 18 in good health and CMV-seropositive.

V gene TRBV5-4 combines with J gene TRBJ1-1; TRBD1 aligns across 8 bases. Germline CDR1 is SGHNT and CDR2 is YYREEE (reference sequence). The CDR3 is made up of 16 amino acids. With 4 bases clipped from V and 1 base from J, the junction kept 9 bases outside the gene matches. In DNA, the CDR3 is TGTGCCAGCAGCGTCCCGACAGGGGCAAAGAACACTGAAGCTTTCTTT. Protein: CASSVPTGAKNTEAFF.

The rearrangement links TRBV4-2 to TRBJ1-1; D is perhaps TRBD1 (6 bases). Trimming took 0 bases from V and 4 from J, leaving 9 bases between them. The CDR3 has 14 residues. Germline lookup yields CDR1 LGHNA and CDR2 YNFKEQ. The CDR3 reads CASSQDRGSTEAFF. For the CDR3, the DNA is TGTGCCAGCAGCCAAGACAGGGGCTCCACTGAAGCTTTCTTT.

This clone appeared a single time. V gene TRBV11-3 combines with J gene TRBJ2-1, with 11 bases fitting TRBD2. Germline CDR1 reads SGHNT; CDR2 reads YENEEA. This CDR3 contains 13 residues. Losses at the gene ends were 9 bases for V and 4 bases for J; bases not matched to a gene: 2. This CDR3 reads CARLAGVYNEQFF. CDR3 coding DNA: TGTGCCAGACTAGCGGGAGTTTACAATGAGCAGTTCTTC. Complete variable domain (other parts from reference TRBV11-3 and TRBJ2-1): EAGVVQSPRYKIIEKKQPVAFWCNPISGHNTLYWYLQNLGQGPELLIRYENEEAVDDSQLPKDRFSAERLKGVDSTLKIQPAELGDSAVYLCARLAGVYNEQFFGPGTRLTVL.

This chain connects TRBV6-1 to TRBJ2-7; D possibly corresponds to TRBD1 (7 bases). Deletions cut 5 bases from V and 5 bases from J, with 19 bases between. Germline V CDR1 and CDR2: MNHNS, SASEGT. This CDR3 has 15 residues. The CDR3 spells CASSSGGGGRNEQYF. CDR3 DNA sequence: TGTGCCAGCAGTTCAGGAGGGGGCGGACGGAACGAGCAGTACTTC.

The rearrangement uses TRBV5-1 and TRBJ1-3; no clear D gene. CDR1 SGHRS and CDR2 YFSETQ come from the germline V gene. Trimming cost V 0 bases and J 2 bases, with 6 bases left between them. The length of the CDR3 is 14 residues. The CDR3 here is CASSLAGAGNTIYF. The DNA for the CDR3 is TGCGCCAGCAGCTTGGCCGGGGCTGGAAACACCATATATTTT.

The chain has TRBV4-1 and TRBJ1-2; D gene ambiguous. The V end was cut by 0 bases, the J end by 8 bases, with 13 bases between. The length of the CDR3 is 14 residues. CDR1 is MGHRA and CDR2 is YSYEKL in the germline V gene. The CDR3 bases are TGCGCCAGCAGCCAAGATAACGGGTACCAGGGCTACACCTTC. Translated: CASSQDNGYQGYTF.

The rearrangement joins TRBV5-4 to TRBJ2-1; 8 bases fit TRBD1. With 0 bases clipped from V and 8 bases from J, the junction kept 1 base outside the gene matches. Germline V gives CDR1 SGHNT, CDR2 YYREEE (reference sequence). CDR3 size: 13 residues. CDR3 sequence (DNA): TGTGCCAGCAGCTTGGCAGGGGGCCATGAGCAGTTCTTC. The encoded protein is CASSLAGGHEQFF.

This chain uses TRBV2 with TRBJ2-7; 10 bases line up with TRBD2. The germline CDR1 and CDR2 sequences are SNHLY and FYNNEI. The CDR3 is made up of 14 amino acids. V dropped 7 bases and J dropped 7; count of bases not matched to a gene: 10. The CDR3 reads CASISGLAAREQYF. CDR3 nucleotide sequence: TGTGCCAGCATATCAGGACTAGCGGCTCGAGAGCAGTACTTC.

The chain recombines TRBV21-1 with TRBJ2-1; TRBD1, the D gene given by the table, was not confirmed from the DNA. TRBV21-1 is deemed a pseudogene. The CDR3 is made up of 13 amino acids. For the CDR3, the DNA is TGTGCCAGCAGCACTGGTGCAGTCAATGAGCAGTTCTTC. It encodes CASSTGAVNEQFF.

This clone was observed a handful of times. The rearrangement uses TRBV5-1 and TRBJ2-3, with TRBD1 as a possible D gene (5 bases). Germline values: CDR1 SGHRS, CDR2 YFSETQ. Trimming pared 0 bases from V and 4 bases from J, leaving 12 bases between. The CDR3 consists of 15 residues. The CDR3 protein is CASSLGQGDADTQYF. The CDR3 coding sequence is TGCGCCAGCAGCTTGGGGCAGGGTGACGCAGATACGCAGTATTTT. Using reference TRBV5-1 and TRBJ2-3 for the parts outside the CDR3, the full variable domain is KAGVTQTPRYLIKTRGQQVTLSCSPISGHRSVSWYQQTPGQGLQFLFEYFSETQRNKGNFPGRFSGRQFSNSRSEMNVSTLELGDSALYLCASSLGQGDADTQYFGPGTRLTVL.

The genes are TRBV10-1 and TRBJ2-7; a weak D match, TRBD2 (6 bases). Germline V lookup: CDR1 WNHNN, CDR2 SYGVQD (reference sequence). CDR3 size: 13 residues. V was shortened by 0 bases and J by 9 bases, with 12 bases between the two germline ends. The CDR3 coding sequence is TGCGCCAGCAGTGAGTCGACGGCGGGGTGGCAGTACTTC. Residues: CASSESTAGWQYF.

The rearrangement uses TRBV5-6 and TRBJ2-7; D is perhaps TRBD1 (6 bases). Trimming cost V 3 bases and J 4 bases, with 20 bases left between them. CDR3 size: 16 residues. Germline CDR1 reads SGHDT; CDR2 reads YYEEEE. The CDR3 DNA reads TGTGCCAGCAGCTCCCTTGGAGCAGGGGATCAATACGAGCAGTACTTC. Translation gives CASSSLGAGDQYEQYF.

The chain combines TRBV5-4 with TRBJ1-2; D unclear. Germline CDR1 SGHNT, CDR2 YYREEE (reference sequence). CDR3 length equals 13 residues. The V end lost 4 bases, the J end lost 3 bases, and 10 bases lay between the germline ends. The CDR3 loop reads CASSNRHDYGYTF. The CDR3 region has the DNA TGTGCCAGCAGCAATAGACACGACTATGGCTACACCTTC.

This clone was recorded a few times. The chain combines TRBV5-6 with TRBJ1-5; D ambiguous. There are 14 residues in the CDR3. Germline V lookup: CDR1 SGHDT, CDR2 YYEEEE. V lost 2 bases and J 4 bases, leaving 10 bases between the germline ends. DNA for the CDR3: TGTGCCAGCAGCTTAGGAGGGAGAAATCAGCCCCAGCATTTT. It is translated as CASSLGGRNQPQHF.

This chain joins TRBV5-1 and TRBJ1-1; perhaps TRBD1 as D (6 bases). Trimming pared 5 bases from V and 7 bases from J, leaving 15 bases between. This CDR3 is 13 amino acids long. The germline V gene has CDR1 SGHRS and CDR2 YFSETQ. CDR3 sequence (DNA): TGCGCCAGCAGTTCAGGACAGTATGGTGAAGCTTTCTTT. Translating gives CASSSGQYGEAFF.

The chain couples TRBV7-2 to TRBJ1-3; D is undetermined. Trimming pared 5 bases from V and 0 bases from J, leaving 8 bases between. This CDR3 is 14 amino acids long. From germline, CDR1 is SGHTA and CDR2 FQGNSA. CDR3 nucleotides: TGTGCCAGCAGCCCCCCAAACTCTGGAAACACCATATATTTT. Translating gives CASSPPNSGNTIYF.

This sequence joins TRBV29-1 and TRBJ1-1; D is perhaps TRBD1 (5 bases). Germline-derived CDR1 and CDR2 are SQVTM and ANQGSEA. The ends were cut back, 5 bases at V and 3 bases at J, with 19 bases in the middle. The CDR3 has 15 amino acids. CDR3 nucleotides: TGCAGCGTTTTCGGGGGTGAGGGATCCGACACTGAAGCTTTCTTT. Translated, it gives CSVFGGEGSDTEAFF.

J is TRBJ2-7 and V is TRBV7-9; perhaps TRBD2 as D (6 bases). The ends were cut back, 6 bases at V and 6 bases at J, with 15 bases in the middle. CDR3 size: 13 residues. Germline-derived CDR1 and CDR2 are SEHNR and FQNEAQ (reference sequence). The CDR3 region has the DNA TGTGCCAGCAGTGTTAGCAGGGAGGTCGAGCAGTACTTC. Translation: CASSVSREVEQYF.

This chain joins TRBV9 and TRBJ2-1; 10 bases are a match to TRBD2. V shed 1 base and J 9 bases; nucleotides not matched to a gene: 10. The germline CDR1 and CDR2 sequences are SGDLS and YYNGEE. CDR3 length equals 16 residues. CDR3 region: CASSVWASGSGGEQFF. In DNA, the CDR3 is TGTGCCAGCAGCGTATGGGCTAGCGGGAGTGGGGGTGAGCAGTTCTTC.

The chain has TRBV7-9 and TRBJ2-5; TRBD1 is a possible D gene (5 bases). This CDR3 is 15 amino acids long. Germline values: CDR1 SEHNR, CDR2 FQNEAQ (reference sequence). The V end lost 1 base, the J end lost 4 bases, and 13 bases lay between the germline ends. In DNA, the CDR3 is TGTGCCAGCAGCTTAGTGGGCAGGGATCCAGAGACCCAGTACTTC. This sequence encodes CASSLVGRDPETQYF.

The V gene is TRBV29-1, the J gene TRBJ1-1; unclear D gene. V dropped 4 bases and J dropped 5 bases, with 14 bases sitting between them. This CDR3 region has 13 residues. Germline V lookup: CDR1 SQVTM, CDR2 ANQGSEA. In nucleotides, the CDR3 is TGCAGCGTTGTGCGCGGTCGAGGGACTGAAGCTTTCTTT. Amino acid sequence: CSVVRGRGTEAFF.

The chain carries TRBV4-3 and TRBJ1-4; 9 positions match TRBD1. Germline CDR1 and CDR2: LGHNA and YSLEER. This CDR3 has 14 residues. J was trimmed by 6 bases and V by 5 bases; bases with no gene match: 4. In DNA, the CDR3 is TGCGCCAGCAGCTGGGACAGGGCGGATGAAAAACTGTTTTTT. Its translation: CASSWDRADEKLFF.

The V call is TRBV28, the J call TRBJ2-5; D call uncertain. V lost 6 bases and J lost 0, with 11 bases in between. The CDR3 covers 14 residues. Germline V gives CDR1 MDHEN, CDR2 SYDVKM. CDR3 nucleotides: TGTGCCAGCAGCCCCACAGAGTACCAAGAGACCCAGTACTTC. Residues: CASSPTEYQETQYF.

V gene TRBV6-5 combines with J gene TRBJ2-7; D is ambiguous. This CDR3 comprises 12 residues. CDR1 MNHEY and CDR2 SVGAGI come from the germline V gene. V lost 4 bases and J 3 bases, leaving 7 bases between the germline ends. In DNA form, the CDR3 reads TGTGCCAGCAGTTCTGAGAACTACGAGCAGTACTTC. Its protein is CASSSENYEQYF.

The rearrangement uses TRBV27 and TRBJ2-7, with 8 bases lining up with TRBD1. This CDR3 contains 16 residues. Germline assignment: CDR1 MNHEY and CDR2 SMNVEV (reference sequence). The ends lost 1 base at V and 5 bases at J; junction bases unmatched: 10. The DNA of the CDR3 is TGTGCCAGCAGTTTATTATCTCGGACAGGGCCGGACGAGCAGTACTTC. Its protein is CASSLLSRTGPDEQYF.

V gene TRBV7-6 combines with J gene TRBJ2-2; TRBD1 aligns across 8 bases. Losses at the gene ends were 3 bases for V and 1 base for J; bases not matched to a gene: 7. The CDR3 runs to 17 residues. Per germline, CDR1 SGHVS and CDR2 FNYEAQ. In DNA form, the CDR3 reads TGTGCCAGCAGCTTCGTATACGGACAGGGGAACACCGGGGAGCTGTTTTTT. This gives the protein CASSFVYGQGNTGELFF. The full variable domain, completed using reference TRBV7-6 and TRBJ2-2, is GAGVSQSPRYKVTKRGQDVALRCDPISGHVSLYWYRQALGQGPEFLTYFNYEAQQDKSGLPNDRFSAERPEGSISTLTIQRTEQRDSAMYRCASSFVYGQGNTGELFFGEGSRLTVL.

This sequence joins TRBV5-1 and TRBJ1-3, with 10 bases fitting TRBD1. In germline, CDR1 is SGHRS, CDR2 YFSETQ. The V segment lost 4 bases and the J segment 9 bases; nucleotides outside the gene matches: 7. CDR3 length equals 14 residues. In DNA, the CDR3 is TGCGCCAGCAGCGTTGGACAGGGGGTGGGCACCATATATTTT. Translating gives CASSVGQGVGTIYF.

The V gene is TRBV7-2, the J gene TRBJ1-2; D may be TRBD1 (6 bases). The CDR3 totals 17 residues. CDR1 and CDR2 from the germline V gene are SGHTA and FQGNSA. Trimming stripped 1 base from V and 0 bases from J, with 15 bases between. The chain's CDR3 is CASSLVSGTQTNYGYTF. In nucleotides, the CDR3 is TGTGCCAGCAGCTTAGTTTCAGGGACACAAACTAACTATGGCTACACCTTC.

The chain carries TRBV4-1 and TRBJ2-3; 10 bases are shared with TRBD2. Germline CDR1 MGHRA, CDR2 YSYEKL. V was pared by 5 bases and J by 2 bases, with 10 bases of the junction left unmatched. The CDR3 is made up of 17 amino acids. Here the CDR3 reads CASSSYLLAGTTDTQYF. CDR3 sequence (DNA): TGCGCCAGCAGCTCTTACTTACTAGCGGGGACCACAGATACGCAGTATTTT.

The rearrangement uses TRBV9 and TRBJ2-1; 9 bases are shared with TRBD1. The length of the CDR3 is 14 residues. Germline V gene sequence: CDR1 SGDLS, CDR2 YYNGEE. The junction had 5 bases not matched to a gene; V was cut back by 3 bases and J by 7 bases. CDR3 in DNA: TGTGCCAGCAGCGGTACAGGGGGCTATAATGAGCAGTTCTTC. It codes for CASSGTGGYNEQFF.